A selection of T cell receptor beta chains follows, all from one sample in a study of identical twins' blood T cells. TCRdb independently ran MiXCR on the 5' RACE reads; one entry per CDR3 protein. This table has 350,000 to 400,000 distinct CDR3 sequences, over 25% appearing once. The source material was PBMCs. All receptors derive from a woman between 18 and 55 years old in good health. The CDR3 runs from the conserved cysteine through the conserved F or W. Each record gives: J gene, V gene, CDR3 length, D gene, clone size, CDR3 DNA, CDR3 protein. A D gene is named only where the DNA matches it firmly. Some rows mark clone size as missing; the rest say once, few, many or name a class of expanded clone.

>TRBJ2-7|TRBV4-1|16|.|.
TGCGCCAGCAGCCGGACAGACTTGACTAGAGATTACGAGCAGTACTTC
CASSRTDLTRDYEQYF
>TRBJ1-2|TRBV28|12|.|.
TGTGCCAGCAGTTCCGGGGCTCATGGCTACACCTTC
CASSSGAHGYTF
>TRBJ1-1|TRBV29-1|11|.|many
TGCAGCGTCGCCTGGGCAGCTGAAGCTTTCTTT
CSVAWAAEAFF
>TRBJ1-1|TRBV5-1|13|.|few
TGCGCCAGCAGCTTGGAACAGGGCGATGAAGCTTTCTTT
CASSLEQGDEAFF
>TRBJ2-6|TRBV19|15|.|many
TGTGCCAGTTCCGTCGTAAGCTCTGGGGCCAACGTCCTGACTTTC
CASSVVSSGANVLTF
>TRBJ2-1|TRBV19|15|.|.
TGTGCCAGTACCATAGGCTCGGCGATTGACAATGAGCAGTTCTTC
CASTIGSAIDNEQFF
>TRBJ2-3|TRBV9|15|.|.
TGTGCCAGCAGCATAGACGGGACAATCACAAATACGCAGTATTTT
CASSIDGTITNTQYF
>TRBJ1-1|TRBV20-1|15|TRBD1|.
TGCAGTGCGATATATCCGGGACAGGGGAACACTGAAGCTTTCTTT
CSAIYPGQGNTEAFF
>TRBJ2-7|TRBV28|15|.|few
TGTGCCAGCAGTCTTACGGGAGACGCAACCTACGAGCAGTACTTC
CASSLTGDATYEQYF
>TRBJ2-7|TRBV10-3|12|.|.
TGTGCCATCGGACCTCGGCCCCCCGAGCAGTACTTC
CAIGPRPPEQYF
>TRBJ2-3|TRBV11-2|15|TRBD2|many
TGTGCCAGCAGCTCCTGGACTAGCGGAATAGATACGCAGTATTTT
CASSSWTSGIDTQYF
>TRBJ2-7|TRBV6-5|14|.|few
TGTGCCAGCAGCCCAATGGACAGACCTTACGAGCAGTACTTC
CASSPMDRPYEQYF
>TRBJ1-1|TRBV12-3/TRBV12-4|13|.|.
TGTGCCAGCAGTTTCGTGAGAACGACTGAAGCTTTCTTT
CASSFVRTTEAFF
>TRBJ1-2|TRBV5-6|11|.|few
TGTGCCAGCAGCCTGATGGGGGGCTACACCTTC
CASSLMGGYTF
>TRBJ2-7|TRBV2|13|TRBD2|.
TGTGCCAGCAGGCGACTAGCGGCCTACGAGCAGTACTTC
CASRRLAAYEQYF
>TRBJ2-1|TRBV7-9|15|.|.
TGCACCAGCAGCTTAGTCCAGTCAGCCTACAATGAGCAGTTCTTC
CTSSLVQSAYNEQFF
>TRBJ1-5|TRBV28|15|.|few
TGTGCCAGCAGTCAGGGGTTTATGAGCAATCAGCCCCAGCATTTT
CASSQGFMSNQPQHF
>TRBJ2-2|TRBV12-3/TRBV12-4|17|.|few
TGTGCCAGCAGTTTAGCAGGGGGAGGCAGAGCAGCCGGGGAGCTGTTTTTT
CASSLAGGGRAAGELFF
>TRBJ2-5|TRBV20-1|14|.|few
TGCAGTGCTAGTAGGCGGGGGCATCGAGAGACCCAGTACTTC
CSASRRGHRETQYF
>TRBJ2-7|TRBV5-1|13|.|.
TGCGCGAGCGGCCAGGGGATATCCTACGAGCAGTACTTC
CASGQGISYEQYF
>TRBJ2-2|TRBV27|13|.|.
TGTGCCAGCAGTTGGTGGACATCCGGGGAGCTGTTTTTT
CASSWWTSGELFF
>TRBJ1-1|TRBV3-1|15|.|few
TGTGCCAGCAGCCCGGGTGTCCCGGGGGGCACTGAAGCTTTCTTT
CASSPGVPGGTEAFF
>TRBJ1-1|TRBV4-2|15|.|many
TGTGCCAGCAGCCAAGAAAGAACCGTGAACACTGAAGCTTTCTTT
CASSQERTVNTEAFF
>TRBJ2-2|TRBV2|15|.|few
TGTGCCAGCAGCGCGGGGAGACAGTCCACCGGGGAGCTGTTTTTT
CASSAGRQSTGELFF
>TRBJ1-2|TRBV19|12|.|.
TGTGCCAGTAATTGGGCAGGGCAAGGCTACACCTTC
CASNWAGQGYTF
>TRBJ1-2|TRBV6-4|15|.|few
TGTGCCAGCAGCCCAGGGGTCTGGGAATATAGTGGCTACACCTTC
CASSPGVWEYSGYTF
>TRBJ1-5|TRBV7-2|15|.|.
TGTGCCAGCAGCCTAAGGACAGAGAGCAATCAGCCCCAGCATTTT
CASSLRTESNQPQHF
>TRBJ1-4|TRBV12-5|16|.|many
TGTGCTAGTGGTTTGGTACTAAGCTCTAGTAATGAAAAACTGTTTTTT
CASGLVLSSSNEKLFF
>TRBJ1-1|TRBV10-3|14|.|few
TGTGCCATCAAGATCACAGTTGGAAACACTGAAGCTTTCTTT
CAIKITVGNTEAFF
>TRBJ2-1|TRBV7-9|15|.|.
TGTGCCAGCATCCTTACAGGGAATTCCTACAATGAGCAGTTCTTC
CASILTGNSYNEQFF
>TRBJ1-6|TRBV20-1|15|TRBD1|many
TGCAGTGCTAGAGATCTTCAGGGGGATAATTCACCCCTCCACTTT
CSARDLQGDNSPLHF
>TRBJ2-7|TRBV30|12|.|few
TGTGCCTGGAGTAAGGCGGTCTACGAGCAGTACTTC
CAWSKAVYEQYF
>TRBJ2-1|TRBV19|14|TRBD2|few
TGTGCCAGTAGAAGGCTAGCGGGGGACAATGAGCAGTTCTTC
CASRRLAGDNEQFF
>TRBJ2-2|TRBV5-1|12|.|.
TGCGTCAGCAGCTCCGATGCCGGGGAGCTGTTTTTT
CVSSSDAGELFF
>TRBJ2-7|TRBV5-4|13|.|.
TGTGCCAGCAGCGGAAGACGAGTAAACGAGCAGTACTTC
CASSGRRVNEQYF
>TRBJ2-7|TRBV5-6|12|.|few
TGTGCCAGCAACCAATTAAACTACGAGCAGTACTTC
CASNQLNYEQYF
>TRBJ1-1|TRBV14|14|.|.
TGTGCCAGCAGCCACACAGGGACGAACACTGAAGCTTTCTTT
CASSHTGTNTEAFF
>TRBJ1-1|TRBV2|14|.|.
TGTGCCAGCAGCCCAGCCAGTTTTTCCACTGAAGCTTTCTTT
CASSPASFSTEAFF
>TRBJ2-2|TRBV4-2|15|.|many
TGTGCCAGCAGCCAAGAAGGTGTCCACTCCGGGGAGCTGTTTTTT
CASSQEGVHSGELFF